This T cell receptor (beta chain) comes out of a study of Ad26.COV2.S vaccination and SARS-CoV-2 variants. Looked up from germline, CDR1 is MNHNY and CDR2 is SVGAGI (reference sequence). This CDR3 comprises 13 residues. V was pared by 2 bases and J by 2 bases, with 6 bases between. Data came from immunoSEQ multiplex PCR; TCRdb stores just in-frame clones and leaves some out. The repertoire holds about 350,000 clones, with approximately 90% as singletons. Specified treatment: 19 received Ad26.COV2.S at low or high dose, single or two shots; roughly five received placebo; per-sample allocation not given. After the first vaccine or placebo injection, samples were drawn on day 63.

This sequence joins TRBV6-6 and TRBJ2-5; D is undetermined. The material sequenced was peripheral blood, taken in a trial of Ad26.COV2.S vaccine versus placebo. This TCR was sampled from a person aged 18-60 years who received the Ad26.COV2.S COVID-19 vaccine or a placebo. The CDR3 loop reads CASSYPPQETQYF. The CDR3, as DNA: TGTGCCAGCAGTTACCCTCCACAAGAGACCCAGTACTTC.